A selection of T cell receptor beta chains follows, all from one sample in a study of Ad26.COV2.S vaccination and SARS-CoV-2 variants. Using immunoSEQ multiplex PCR, the repertoire was profiled, and TCRdb retains in-frame clones only, with some absent. The sample holds over 200,000 clones; approximately 87% are singletons and the top ten take about 10%. Sequencing was performed on peripheral blood, taken in a trial of Ad26.COV2.S vaccine versus placebo. Every receptor here comes from a person between 18 and 60 years old who received the Ad26.COV2.S COVID-19 vaccine or a placebo. Each CDR3 is given with its conserved first and last residue. The order of the fields is clone size, J gene, V gene, D gene, CDR3 DNA, CDR3 protein. D genes are given only for firm matches. A row's size may be missing; if present it is once, few, many or a size class.

. | TRBJ1-6 | TRBV30 | TRBD1 | TGTGCCTGGAGTGTAAAGGGGGCAAATTCACCCCTCCACTTT | CAWSVKGANSPLHF
. | TRBJ2-7 | TRBV28 | . | TGTGCCAGCTTCGGCGCCCGAGAGAGGTACGAGCAGTACTTC | CASFGARERYEQYF
few | TRBJ2-7 | TRBV9 | TRBD1 | TGTGCCAGCAGCGTAGGCCCCGGGACAGGGGACGAGCAGTACTTC | CASSVGPGTGDEQYF
few | TRBJ2-3 | TRBV2 | TRBD2 | TGTGCCAGCAGATTAGCGGGAGCAGATACGCAGTATTTT | CASRLAGADTQYF
. | TRBJ2-3 | TRBV10-2 | TRBD2 | TGCGCCAGCAGTGAGACTAGCGGGACCACAGATACGCAGTATTTT | CASSETSGTTDTQYF
. | TRBJ2-5 | TRBV9 | TRBD2 | TGTGCCAGCAGCCCCCGAGGAGTAGCGGGAGTGGGTGGAGAGACCCAGTACTTC | CASSPRGVAGVGGETQYF
. | TRBJ2-7 | TRBV3-1/TRBV3-2 | . | TGTGCCAGCAGCCAAGATCACAGTGGTAGACTGTCCTACGAGCAGTACTTC | CASSQDHSGRLSYEQYF
. | TRBJ1-2 | TRBV11-2 | . | TGTGCCAGCAGCTTAGCCCCCAGACCCTATGGCTACACCTTC | CASSLAPRPYGYTF
. | TRBJ2-1 | TRBV29-1 | TRBD2 | TGCAGCGTTGAGGGGGGGTCAAACTACAATGAGCAGTTCTTC | CSVEGGSNYNEQFF
. | TRBJ1-1 | TRBV12-2 | . | TGTGCAAGTCCCAAACGGGACGCATTGAACACTGAAGCTTTCTTT | CASPKRDALNTEAFF
. | TRBJ1-3 | TRBV5-1 | TRBD1 | TGCGCCAGCAGCTTGGACGGGACAGGGTCTGGAAACACCATATATTTT | CASSLDGTGSGNTIYF
. | TRBJ2-5 | TRBV5-1 | . | TGCGCCAGCAGCTTGTATTTAGAGGCCCAGGCCCAGTACTTC | CASSLYLEAQAQYF
. | TRBJ2-1 | TRBV21-1 | . | TGTGCCAGCCTAAAGAAGAGGGAGGGGGCCTATGAGCAGTTCTTC | CASLKKREGAYEQFF
. | TRBJ2-7 | TRBV6-5 | . | TGTGCCAGCAGCGGGGGAGTCCTCTCCTACGAGCAGTACTTC | CASSGGVLSYEQYF
. | TRBJ1-1 | TRBV30 | . | TGTGCCTTAAGTGGGAATTTGGGCACTGAAGCTTTCTTT | CALSGNLGTEAFF
. | TRBJ1-5 | TRBV19 | . | TGTGCCAGTAGTATAAGGCAGGGCAATCAGCCCCAGCATTTT | CASSIRQGNQPQHF
. | TRBJ2-1 | TRBV27 | TRBD1 | TGTGCCAGCACCCCCGGGACAGGACCCTACAATGAGCAGTTCTTC | CASTPGTGPYNEQFF
. | TRBJ2-3 | TRBV5-1 | . | TGCGCCACCCACACCACAGATACGCAGTATTTT | CATHTTDTQYF
. | TRBJ1-6 | TRBV19 | . | TGTGCCAGTAGTCCTTACAACAATTCACCCCTCCACTTT | CASSPYNNSPLHF
. | TRBJ2-1 | TRBV7-3 | . | TGTGCCAGCAGCTTGCGCAGCTCCTACAATGAGCAGTTCTTC | CASSLRSSYNEQFF
. | TRBJ1-4 | TRBV12-3/TRBV12-4 | . | TGTGCCAGCAGGGGAGGGGTTCGTGAAAAACTGTTTTTT | CASRGGVREKLFF
. | TRBJ2-1 | TRBV27 | . | TGTGCCAGCAGGGGCAGGGTTGAAACCAATGAGCAGTTCTTC | CASRGRVETNEQFF
. | TRBJ2-1 | TRBV20-1 | . | TGCAGTGCTAGTGGGCCCTCCGATAGAGGGGAGCAGTTCTTC | CSASGPSDRGEQFF
. | TRBJ2-5 | TRBV7-2 | . | TGTGCCAGCAGCCCGGAAGTGGGTCAGGGGCAAGAGACCCAGTACTTC | CASSPEVGQGQETQYF
once | TRBJ2-2 | TRBV19 | TRBD1 | TGTGCCAGTATAGGGACAGGGGACACCGGGGAGCTGTTTTTT | CASIGTGDTGELFF
few | TRBJ2-7 | TRBV6-5 | . | TGTGCCAGTCCCACGCAGACCTACGAGCAGTACTTC | CASPTQTYEQYF
. | TRBJ2-1 | TRBV7-8 | . | TGTGCCGCCAGCTTAGGCGATTGGAGCTCCTACAATGAGCAGTTCTTC | CAASLGDWSSYNEQFF
. | TRBJ2-4 | TRBV7-9 | TRBD1 | TGTGCCAGCAGCTCGGACAGGGGCGGCAAAAACATTCAGTACTTC | CASSSDRGGKNIQYF
. | TRBJ1-4 | TRBV11-2 | . | TGTGCCAGCAGCTCCCAAAGGCAGGCAACAACTAATGAAAAACTGTTTTTT | CASSSQRQATTNEKLFF
. | TRBJ1-5 | TRBV6-1 | TRBD1 | TGTGCCAGCAGTGAAAGGGGACAGTACAATCAGCCCCAGCATTTT | CASSERGQYNQPQHF
. | TRBJ2-5 | TRBV3-1/TRBV3-2 | TRBD2 | TGTGCCAGCAGCATTAGCGGGAGGGAGGAGACCCAGTACTTC | CASSISGREETQYF
. | TRBJ2-1 | TRBV19 | TRBD1 | TGTGCCAGTAGAACGACAGGGTACAATGAGCAGTTCTTC | CASRTTGYNEQFF
. | TRBJ2-5 | TRBV7-8 | TRBD2 | TGTGCCAGCAGCTCCGGGACTAGATCGAGTAGGGAGACCCAGTACTTC | CASSSGTRSSRETQYF
. | TRBJ2-3 | TRBV2 | . | TGTGCCAGCAGTGAAGCCGGTCTCTTCACAGATACGCAGTATTTT | CASSEAGLFTDTQYF
once | TRBJ1-5 | TRBV25-1 | . | TGTGCCAGCAGTGAATGGAAGAAGGACCAGCCCCAGCATTTT | CASSEWKKDQPQHF
. | TRBJ2-5 | TRBV3-1/TRBV3-2 | TRBD2 | TGTGCCAGCAGCCAAGATAAGCTAGCGGGCCTTGAGACCCAGTACTTC | CASSQDKLAGLETQYF
. | TRBJ2-5 | TRBV5-4 | . | TGTGCCAGCAGCTACGAAGGAGGAGGGCAAGAGACCCAGTACTTC | CASSYEGGGQETQYF
once | TRBJ2-7 | TRBV5-1 | TRBD2 | TGCGCCAGCAGCGGGGGACTAGCGGGGGAAAGCTCCTACGAGCAGTACTTC | CASSGGLAGESSYEQYF
. | TRBJ1-1 | TRBV2 | . | TGTGCCAGCGACGACAAAACTGAAGCTTTCTTT | CASDDKTEAFF
. | TRBJ1-2 | TRBV7-2 | . | TGTGCCAGCAGCTTAGATTTAGGAGGAAACTCGGGCTACACCTTC | CASSLDLGGNSGYTF
. | TRBJ2-7 | TRBV29-1 | . | TGCAGCGTTCAGACAGAGTACGAGCAGTACTTC | CSVQTEYEQYF
. | TRBJ2-5 | TRBV18 | . | TGTGCCAGCTCACGCGGGCCTAAGGAGACCCAGTACTTC | CASSRGPKETQYF
. | TRBJ2-1 | TRBV5-6 | TRBD2 | TGTGCCAGCAGCTTGTGGACTAGCGGGGGCACCGACTACAATGAGCAGTTCTTC | CASSLWTSGGTDYNEQFF
. | TRBJ2-7 | TRBV28 | TRBD2 | TGTGCCAGCAGTTTACCAGGGACTAGCGGCTACGAGCAGTACTTC | CASSLPGTSGYEQYF
. | TRBJ2-5 | TRBV9 | TRBD2 | TGTGCCAGCAGCGATAGACTAGCGGCTCAAGAGACCCAGTACTTC | CASSDRLAAQETQYF
. | TRBJ1-5 | TRBV27 | . | TGTGCCAGCAGAATCGGTTCCAATCAGCCCCAGCATTTT | CASRIGSNQPQHF
many | TRBJ2-7 | TRBV27 | . | TGTGCCAGCAGTTTAGGACGTATGGACTACGAGCAGTACTTC | CASSLGRMDYEQYF
. | TRBJ2-1 | TRBV10-3 | . | TGTGCCATCAGTGAGACACTAGAGAATGAGCAGTTCTTC | CAISETLENEQFF
. | TRBJ1-2 | TRBV4-1 | TRBD1 | TGCGCCAGCAGCCAAGATAGACAGGGCGGCTACACCTTC | CASSQDRQGGYTF
. | TRBJ2-2 | TRBV21-1 | . | TGTGCCAGCAGCAAAGCCCGGGGGTTCCCCGGGGAGCTGTTTTTT | CASSKARGFPGELFF
. | TRBJ1-2 | TRBV30 | TRBD1 | TGTGCCTGGAGTGCCCTACCGAATATCGAACAGGGGGGAGGCTATGGCTACACCTTC | CAWSALPNIEQGGGYGYTF
. | TRBJ1-6 | TRBV11-2 | . | TGTGCCAGCAGCTTAGTGGTGGGGATGATGGGTTCACCCCTCCACTTT | CASSLVVGMMGSPLHF
. | TRBJ2-1 | TRBV7-6 | . | TGTGCCAGCAGCCCACCCGGGACTTTCCCTAATGAGCAGTTCTTC | CASSPPGTFPNEQFF
. | TRBJ1-1 | TRBV3-1/TRBV3-2 | . | TGTGCCAGCAGCCCGACAATAAGCAGTGCGAACACTGAAGCTTTCTTT | CASSPTISSANTEAFF